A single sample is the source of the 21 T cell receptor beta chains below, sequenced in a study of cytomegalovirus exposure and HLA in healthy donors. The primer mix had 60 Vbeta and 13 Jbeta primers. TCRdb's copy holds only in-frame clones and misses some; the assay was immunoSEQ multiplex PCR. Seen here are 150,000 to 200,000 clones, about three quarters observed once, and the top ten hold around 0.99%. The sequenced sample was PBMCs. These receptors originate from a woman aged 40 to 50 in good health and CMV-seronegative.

The CDR3 nucleotides read TGCGCCAGCAGCGTCGACGCCGGGCCCAGGGGCGGCTACACCTTC. This codes for CASSVDAGPRGGYTF. The rearrangement joins TRBV5-1 to TRBJ1-2, with a tentative D call TRBD1 (6 bases). The CDR3 covers 15 residues. V was pared by 4 bases and J by 8 bases, with 21 bases between. Germline loops: CDR1 SGHRS, CDR2 YFSETQ.

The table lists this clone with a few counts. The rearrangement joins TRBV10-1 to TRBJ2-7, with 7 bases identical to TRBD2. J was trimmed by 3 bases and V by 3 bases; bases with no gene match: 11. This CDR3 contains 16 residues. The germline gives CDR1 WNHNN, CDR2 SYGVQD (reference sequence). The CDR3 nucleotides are TGCGCCAGCAGTGATCCCGGGAGGTACCTACTCTACGAGCAGTACTTC. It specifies CASSDPGRYLLYEQYF.

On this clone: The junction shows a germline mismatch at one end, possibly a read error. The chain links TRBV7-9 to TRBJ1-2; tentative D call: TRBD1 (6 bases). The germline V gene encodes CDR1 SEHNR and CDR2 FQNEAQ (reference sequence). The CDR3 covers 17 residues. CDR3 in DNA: TGTGCCAGCAGCCTAGCGCTGGGGGCGGACAGAGGGGATGGCTACACCTTC. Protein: CASSLALGADRGDGYTF.

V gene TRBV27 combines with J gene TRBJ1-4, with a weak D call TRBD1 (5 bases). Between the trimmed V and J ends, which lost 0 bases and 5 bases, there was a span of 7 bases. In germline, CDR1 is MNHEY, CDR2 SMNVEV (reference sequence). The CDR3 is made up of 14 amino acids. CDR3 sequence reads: CASSLSRVNEKLFF. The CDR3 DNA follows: TGTGCCAGCAGTTTATCCAGGGTCAATGAAAAACTGTTTTTT.

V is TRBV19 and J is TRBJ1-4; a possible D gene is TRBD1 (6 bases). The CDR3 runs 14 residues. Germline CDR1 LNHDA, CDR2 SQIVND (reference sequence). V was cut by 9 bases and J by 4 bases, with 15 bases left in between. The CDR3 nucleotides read TGTGCCAGCCGGGGCGGACAGAATAATGAAAAACTGTTTTTT. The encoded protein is CASRGGQNNEKLFF.

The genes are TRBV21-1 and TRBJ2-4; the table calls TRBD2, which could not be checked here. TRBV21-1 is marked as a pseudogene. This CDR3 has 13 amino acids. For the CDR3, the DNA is TGTGCCAGCAGCGAGGAGGGGGGGAACATTCAGTACTTC. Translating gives CASSEEGGNIQYF.

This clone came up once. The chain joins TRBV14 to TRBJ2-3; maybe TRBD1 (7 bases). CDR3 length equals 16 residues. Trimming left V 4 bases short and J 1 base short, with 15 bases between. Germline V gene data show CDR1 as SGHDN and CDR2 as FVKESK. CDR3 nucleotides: TGTGCCAGCAGCCTAGGAGGGGGCGTGCGCACAGATACGCAGTATTTT. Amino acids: CASSLGGGVRTDTQYF.

The CDR3 protein is CASSFGESGSLYTF. The CDR3 DNA is TGTGCCAGCAGCTTTGGGGAGAGCGGTAGCCTCTACACCTTC. J is TRBJ1-2 and V is TRBV5-6; D unclear. The V gene lost 2 bases and the J gene lost 10 bases, with 18 bases spanning the gap. The germline V gene encodes CDR1 SGHDT and CDR2 YYEEEE. The CDR3 has 14 amino acids.

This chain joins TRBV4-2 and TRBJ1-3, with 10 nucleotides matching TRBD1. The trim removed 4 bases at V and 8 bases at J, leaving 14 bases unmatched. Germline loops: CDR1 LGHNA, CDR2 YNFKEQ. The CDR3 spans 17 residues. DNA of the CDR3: TGTGCCAGCAGCCCAGTCTCCGGGACAGGGGTTTTACACACCATATATTTT. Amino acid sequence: CASSPVSGTGVLHTIYF.

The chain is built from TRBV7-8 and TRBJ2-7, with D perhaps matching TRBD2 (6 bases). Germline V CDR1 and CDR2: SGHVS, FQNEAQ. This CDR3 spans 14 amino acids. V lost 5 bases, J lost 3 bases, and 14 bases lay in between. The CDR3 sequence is CASSPRRGHYEQYV. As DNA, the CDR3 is TGTGCCAGCAGCCCCCGGCGGGGTCACTACGAGCAGTACGTC.

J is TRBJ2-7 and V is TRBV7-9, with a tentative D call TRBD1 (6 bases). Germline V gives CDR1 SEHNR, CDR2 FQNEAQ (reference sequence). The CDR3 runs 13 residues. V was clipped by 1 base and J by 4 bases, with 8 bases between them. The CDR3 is CASSLGQEYEQYV. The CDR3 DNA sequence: TGTGCCAGCAGCTTAGGACAGGAATACGAGCAGTACGTC.

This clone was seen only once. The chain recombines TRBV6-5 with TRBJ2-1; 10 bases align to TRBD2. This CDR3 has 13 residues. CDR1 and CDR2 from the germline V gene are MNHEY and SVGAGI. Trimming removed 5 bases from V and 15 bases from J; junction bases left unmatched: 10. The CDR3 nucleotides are TGTGCCAGCAGTCCCCCGGGACTAGCGAGCACGTTCTTC. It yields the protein CASSPPGLASTFF.

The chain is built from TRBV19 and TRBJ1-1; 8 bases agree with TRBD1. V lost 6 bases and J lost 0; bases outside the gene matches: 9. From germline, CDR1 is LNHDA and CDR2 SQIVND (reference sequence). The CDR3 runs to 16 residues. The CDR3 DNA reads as TGTGCCAGTAGCAGTAGACAGGGGAGGGTGAACACTGAAGCTTTCTTT. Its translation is CASSSRQGRVNTEAFF. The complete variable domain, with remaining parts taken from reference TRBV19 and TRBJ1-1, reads DGGITQSPKYLFRKEGQNVTLSCEQNLNHDAMYWYRQDPGQGLRLIYYSQIVNDFQKGDIAEGYSVSREKKESFPLTVTSAQKNPTAFYLCASSSRQGRVNTEAFFGQGTRLTVV.

The CDR3 loop reads CASSLAEPREAGTDTQYF. As DNA, the CDR3 is TGCGCCAGCAGCTTGGCCGAGCCCCGGGAGGCGGGCACAGATACGCAGTATTTT. The chain recombines TRBV5-1 with TRBJ2-3; 7 bases map to TRBD2. Per germline, CDR1 SGHRS and CDR2 YFSETQ. The CDR3 sequence is 18 residues long. J was trimmed by 1 base and V by 0 bases; bases with no gene match: 11.

The CDR3 sequence is CASSQGAEKLFF. DNA for the CDR3: TGTGCCAGCAGCCAAGGCGCTGAAAAACTGTTTTTT. The chain uses TRBV14 and TRBJ1-4; D unclear. The CDR3 runs to 12 residues. Germline V lookup: CDR1 SGHDN, CDR2 FVKESK. Trimming took 1 base from V and 7 from J, leaving 4 bases between them.

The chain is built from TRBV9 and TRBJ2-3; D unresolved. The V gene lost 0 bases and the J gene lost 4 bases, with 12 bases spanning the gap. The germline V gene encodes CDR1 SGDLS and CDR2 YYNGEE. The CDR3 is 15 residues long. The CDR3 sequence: CASSVGGPGSDTQYF. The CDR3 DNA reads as TGTGCCAGCAGCGTAGGTGGCCCCGGGTCAGATACGCAGTATTTT.

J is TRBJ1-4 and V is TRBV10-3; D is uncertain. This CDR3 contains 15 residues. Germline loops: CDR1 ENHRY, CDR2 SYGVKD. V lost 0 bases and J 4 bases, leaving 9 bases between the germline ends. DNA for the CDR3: TGTGCCATCAGTGAGTCGGTCTCAGATAATGAAAAACTGTTTTTT. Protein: CAISESVSDNEKLFF.

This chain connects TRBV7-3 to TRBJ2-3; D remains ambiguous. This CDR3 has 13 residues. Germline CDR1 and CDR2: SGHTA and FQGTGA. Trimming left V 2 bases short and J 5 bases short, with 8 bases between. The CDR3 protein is CASSLSTGDTQYF. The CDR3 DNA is TGTGCCAGCAGCTTATCTACGGGAGATACGCAGTATTTT.

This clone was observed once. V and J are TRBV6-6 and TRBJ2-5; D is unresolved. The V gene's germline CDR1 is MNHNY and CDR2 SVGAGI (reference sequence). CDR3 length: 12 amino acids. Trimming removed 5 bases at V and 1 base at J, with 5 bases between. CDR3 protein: CASSRAQETQYF. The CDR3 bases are TGTGCCAGCAGTCGCGCCCAAGAGACCCAGTACTTC.

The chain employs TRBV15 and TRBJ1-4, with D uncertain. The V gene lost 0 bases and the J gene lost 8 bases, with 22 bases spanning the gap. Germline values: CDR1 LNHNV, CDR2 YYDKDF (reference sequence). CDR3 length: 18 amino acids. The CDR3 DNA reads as TGTGCCACCAGCAGAGATCGAGGGAGGCAGGCCCTGGAGGAAAAACTGTTTTTT. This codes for CATSRDRGRQALEEKLFF.

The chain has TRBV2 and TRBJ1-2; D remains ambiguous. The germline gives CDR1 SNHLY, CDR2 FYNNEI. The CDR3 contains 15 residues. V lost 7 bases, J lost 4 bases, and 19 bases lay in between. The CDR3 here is CASTDASRGSYGYTF. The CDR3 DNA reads TGTGCCAGCACGGATGCTTCGCGAGGAAGCTATGGCTACACCTTC.